These 10 T cell receptor beta chains share one sample of origin, sequenced in a study of cytomegalovirus exposure and HLA in healthy donors. 60 Vbeta and 13 Jbeta primers were used in PCR. Here immunoSEQ multiplex PCR was the method, and the copy in TCRdb shows in-frame clones only, minus some. Here the sample spans around 240,000 clones, about 81% being singletons. Input material: PBMCs. The source of these receptors is a woman in her thirties or forties in good health and CMV-seropositive.

Concerning this clone: The junction shows a germline mismatch at one end, possibly a read error. The CDR3 DNA follows: TGTTCCAGCAGCTTAGATCCAGTGCAGAACACTGAAGCTTTCTTT. It specifies CSSSLDPVQNTEAFF. The chain joins TRBV7-9 to TRBJ1-1; D is ambiguous. The CDR3 extends over 15 amino acids. The V gene's germline CDR1 is SEHNR and CDR2 FQNEAQ (reference sequence).

This chain connects TRBV30 to TRBJ1-5, with D tentatively TRBD1 (5 bases). V was trimmed by 0 bases and J by 7 bases, leaving 10 bases between them. The CDR3 runs 13 residues. Germline CDR1 reads GTSNPN; CDR2 reads SVGIG (reference sequence). CDR3 DNA: TGTGCCTGGAGTGTCCGGGGGATCCAGCCCCAGCATTTT. This codes for CAWSVRGIQPQHF. Full variable domain (rest looked up from reference TRBV30 and TRBJ1-5): SQTIHQWPATLVQPVGSPLSLECTVEGTSNPNLYWYRQAAGRGLQLLFYSVGIGQISSEVPQNLSASRPQDRQFILSSKKLLLSDSGFYLCAWSVRGIQPQHFGDGTRLSIL.

The V call is TRBV21-1, the J call TRBJ1-5. TRBV21-1 is reported as a pseudogene. There are 18 residues in the CDR3. For the CDR3, the DNA is TGTGCCAGCAGCAAACGGAGCAAAGCCGTACTCACCAATCAGCCCCAGCATTTT. Its translation: CASSKRSKAVLTNQPQHF.

J is TRBJ2-1 and V is TRBV6-1; 9 bases are a match to TRBD2. The junction had 7 bases not matched to a gene; V was cut back by 6 bases and J by 10 bases. The CDR3 has 13 residues. CDR1 and CDR2 from the germline V gene are MNHNS and SASEGT. Here the CDR3 reads CASSKFLAGEQFF. The CDR3 region has the DNA TGTGCCAGCAGCAAATTCCTAGCGGGAGAGCAGTTCTTC.

The rearrangement links TRBV29-1 to TRBJ2-3; TRBD2 aligns across 12 bases. In germline, CDR1 is SQVTM, CDR2 ANQGSEA. The CDR3 is 15 amino acids. V gave up 3 bases and J gave up 5 bases; unmatched junction bases: 6. The CDR3 sequence: CSVDSSGRGRDTQYF. The CDR3 DNA reads TGCAGCGTTGACTCTAGCGGGAGGGGTAGAGATACGCAGTATTTT.

This clone has just a few counts. The chain joins TRBV7-8 to TRBJ1-1; TRBD1 agrees at 7 bases. V shed 6 bases and J 0 bases; nucleotides not matched to a gene: 7. Germline assignment: CDR1 SGHVS and CDR2 FQNEAQ. This CDR3 has 15 amino acids. The CDR3 nucleotides are TGTGCCAGCAGGGAACTAGGGACAGTGAACACTGAAGCTTTCTTT. It translates to CASRELGTVNTEAFF.

The V and J genes are TRBV25-1 and TRBJ2-7; 8 bases match TRBD1. V was clipped by 2 bases and J by 0 bases; unmatched bases: 12. Per germline, CDR1 MGHDK and CDR2 SYGVNS. This CDR3 is 18 amino acids long. The CDR3 protein is CASSEDPAGTGPSYEQYF. In DNA form, the CDR3 reads TGTGCCAGCAGTGAAGACCCCGCCGGGACAGGCCCCTCCTACGAGCAGTACTTC.

This chain uses TRBV10-1 with TRBJ2-3; D perhaps matches TRBD2 (6 bases). Trimming took 5 bases from V and 2 from J, leaving 11 bases between them. Germline V lookup: CDR1 WNHNN, CDR2 SYGVQD (reference sequence). The CDR3 is made up of 14 amino acids. The CDR3 nucleotides are TGCGCCAGCAGTACGGGAGCGGCCACAGATACGCAGTATTTT. This translates into CASSTGAATDTQYF.

The rearrangement uses TRBV30 and TRBJ2-2; TRBD1 matches at 10 bases. CDR1 is GTSNPN, CDR2 SVGIG, per germline (reference sequence). The CDR3 runs 17 residues. Losses at the gene ends were 1 base for V and 3 bases for J; bases not matched to a gene: 8. CDR3 nucleotide sequence: TGTGCCTGGAGTGATCCCGACAGGGGGCGATACACCGGGGAGCTGTTTTTT. Protein: CAWSDPDRGRYTGELFF.

The V gene is TRBV7-8, the J gene TRBJ1-5, with D possibly TRBD1 on 5 matching bases. The CDR3 extends over 14 amino acids. In germline, CDR1 is SGHVS, CDR2 FQNEAQ. Trimming removed 5 bases at V and 6 bases at J, with 14 bases between. The CDR3, as DNA: TGTGCCAGCAGCCGGGGGGGACCGGGTCAGCCCCAGCATTTT. Residues: CASSRGGPGQPQHF.